The 27 T cell receptor beta chains below come from one sample, sequenced in a study of T-cell reconstitution after alpha-beta-depleted transplantation in children. Unique molecular identifiers were incorporated when the TCRbeta library was constructed. TCRdb re-called the PCR reads with MiXCR, one entry per CDR3 protein. The sample has a few hundred thousand distinct CDR3 sequences; over 20% are singletons. The sequences come from PBMCs, collected before TCRalphabeta/CD19-depleted stem cell transplant. The origin of the receptors is a boy in the first two years of life with Wiskott-Aldrich syndrome, due to receive a stem cell transplant.

The chain combines TRBV12-3 or TRBV12-4 with TRBJ2-3, with D uncertain. The CDR3 has 14 amino acids. The V gene lost 2 bases and the J gene lost 2 bases, with 8 bases spanning the gap. The CDR3 reads CASSLYRDTDTQYF. CDR3 coding DNA: TGTGCCAGCAGTTTATACAGAGACACAGATACGCAGTATTTT.

This clonotype was seen a handful of times. The chain has TRBV18 and TRBJ2-3, with 8 bases identical to TRBD2. The germline V gene has CDR1 KGHSH and CDR2 LQKENI. The CDR3 totals 16 residues. Losses at the gene ends were 4 bases for V and 5 bases for J; bases not matched to a gene: 11. The CDR3 loop is CASSRNREGLGDTQYF. For the CDR3, the DNA is TGTGCCAGCTCACGGAATCGGGAGGGACTCGGAGATACGCAGTATTTT.

The table lists this clonotype with a few counts. The chain uses TRBV6-5 and TRBJ2-3, with no clear D. Trimming cost V 4 bases and J 6 bases, with 8 bases left between them. This CDR3 contains 12 residues. Per germline, CDR1 MNHEY and CDR2 SVGAGI. CDR3 in DNA: TGTGCCAGCAGTTCCAAAGGGGATACGCAGTATTTT. Its protein is CASSSKGDTQYF.

This clonotype appeared a few times. The chain recombines TRBV20-1 with TRBJ2-7; TRBD2 aligns across 10 bases. Germline loops: CDR1 DFQATT, CDR2 SNEGSKA (reference sequence). Trimming at V came to 6 bases and at J to 2 bases, leaving 16 bases not matched to a gene. The CDR3 contains 17 residues. CDR3 in DNA: TGCAGTGCCACAACAGGGGGTCGGAGCGGGAGGGCCTACGAGCAGTACTTC. Translation gives CSATTGGRSGRAYEQYF.

The chain joins TRBV29-1 to TRBJ2-3; D is unresolved. Trimming took off 4 bases at V and 5 bases at J, with 10 bases between the two ends. The CDR3 has 12 residues. CDR1 is SQVTM, CDR2 ANQGSEA, per germline. Written as DNA, the CDR3 is TGCAGCGTTGCTCGGCGAGGAGATACGCAGTATTTT. Its translation: CSVARRGDTQYF.

The gene calls are TRBV5-1 and TRBJ2-7; 8 nucleotides line up with TRBD1. The CDR3 covers 14 residues. V shed 4 bases and J 5 bases; nucleotides not matched to a gene: 8. CDR1 is SGHRS and CDR2 is YFSETQ in the germline V gene. CDR3 amino acids: CASSPDRAVDEQYF. In DNA form, the CDR3 reads TGCGCCAGCAGCCCGGACAGGGCGGTGGACGAGCAGTACTTC.

This clonotype was found a few times. CDR3 DNA sequence: TGTGCCAGCAGCTTAGTAGCGGGAGCGGCCGAGCAGTACTTC. Translation gives CASSLVAGAAEQYF. The V gene is TRBV7-9, the J gene TRBJ2-7; 9 nucleotides match TRBD2. J gave up 6 bases and V 1 base, and 4 bases lay outside the gene matches. Germline V gene sequence: CDR1 SEHNR, CDR2 FQNEAQ (reference sequence). The CDR3 sequence is 14 residues long.

The chain couples TRBV4-2 to TRBJ2-5; unclear D gene. The CDR3 extends over 15 amino acids. V lost 0 bases and J 0 bases, leaving 8 bases between the germline ends. Germline V gene data show CDR1 as LGHNA and CDR2 as YNFKEQ. CDR3 protein: CASSQDPWYQETQYF. The DNA of the CDR3 is TGTGCCAGCAGCCAAGATCCTTGGTACCAAGAGACCCAGTACTTC.

This clonotype was picked up a small number of times. The chain combines TRBV4-2 with TRBJ1-2; tentative D call: TRBD1 (5 bases). The germline V gene encodes CDR1 LGHNA and CDR2 YNFKEQ. The CDR3 runs 13 residues. Deletions cut 5 bases from V and 3 bases from J, with 10 bases between. For the CDR3, the DNA is TGTGCCAGCAGCTCCAGGGTCTACTATGGCTACACCTTC. Its protein is CASSSRVYYGYTF.

The CDR3 nucleotides read TGTGCCAGCAGTGAATCTAGCAGGAACACCGGGGAGCTGTTTTTT. This sequence encodes CASSESSRNTGELFF. The chain employs TRBV25-1 and TRBJ2-2; weak D call: TRBD2 (5 bases). Per the germline V gene, CDR1 is MGHDK and CDR2 is SYGVNS. Trimming removed 1 base from V and 1 base from J, with 7 bases in between. The CDR3 has 15 residues.

This clonotype was detected a few times. The chain combines TRBV3-1 with TRBJ2-1, with 7 bases identical to TRBD2. The CDR3 is made up of 17 amino acids. Germline CDR1 reads LGHDT; CDR2 reads YNNKEL (reference sequence). The J segment lost 4 bases and the V segment lost 4 bases, leaving 13 bases of the junction unmatched. The CDR3, as DNA: TGTGCCAGCAGCCGTAGACTAGCTGGGTCCCTTTACAATGAGCAGTTCTTC. This sequence encodes CASSRRLAGSLYNEQFF.

V is TRBV5-5 and J is TRBJ2-1, with 11 bases lining up with TRBD2. This CDR3 has 16 amino acids. V dropped 4 bases and J dropped 8; count of bases not matched to a gene: 11. Germline values: CDR1 SGHKS, CDR2 YYEKEE (reference sequence). CDR3 region: CASSPRLAGPVDEQFF. CDR3 sequence (DNA): TGTGCCAGCAGCCCGCGACTAGCGGGACCGGTCGATGAGCAGTTCTTC. The full variable domain, completed using reference TRBV5-5 and TRBJ2-1, is DAGVTQSPTHLIKTRGQQVTLRCSPISGHKSVSWYQQVLGQGPQFIFQYYEKEERGRGNFPDRFSARQFPNYSSELNVNALLLGDSALYLCASSPRLAGPVDEQFFGPGTRLTVL.

The V and J genes are TRBV5-5 and TRBJ2-7; D is unresolved. The CDR3 spans 15 residues. Germline values: CDR1 SGHKS, CDR2 YYEKEE (reference sequence). V was pared by 0 bases and J by 4 bases, with 14 bases between. CDR3 nucleotides: TGTGCCAGCAGCTTGGTACGGAGTCTTGAGTACGAGCAGTACTTC. This sequence encodes CASSLVRSLEYEQYF.

The chain uses TRBV6-2 or TRBV6-3 and TRBJ2-1; 9 bases are shared with TRBD2. The CDR3 is made up of 16 amino acids. Trimming cost V 5 bases and J 7 bases; bases outside gene matches: 12. Per germline, CDR1 MNHEY and CDR2 SVGEGT. In DNA, the CDR3 is TGTGCCAGCAGTGGGGGTTTAAGCGGGAGGTGGAATGAGCAGTTCTTC. Translating it yields CASSGGLSGRWNEQFF.

This clonotype came up a few times. V and J are TRBV5-1 and TRBJ2-7; either TRBD1 or TRBD2 may fit D (5 bases each). This CDR3 has 15 amino acids. V was clipped by 3 bases and J by 1 base, with 14 bases between them. Germline V gene lookup returns CDR1 SGHRS and CDR2 YFSETQ. Written as DNA, the CDR3 is TGCGCCAGCAGCTACTCCCGGGACGAATCCTACGAGCAGTACTTC. Its protein is CASSYSRDESYEQYF.

The genes are TRBV29-1 and TRBJ2-1, with TRBD2 as a possible D gene (7 bases). The germline CDR1 and CDR2 sequences are SQVTM and ANQGSEA. Trimming removed 7 bases at V and 10 bases at J, with 14 bases between. The CDR3 extends over 11 amino acids. DNA for the CDR3: TGCAGCGCTGGGGGCGGGGGAGAGCAGTTCTTC. Protein: CSAGGGGEQFF.

This clonotype was detected a few times. The chain links TRBV20-1 to TRBJ1-1; D gene ambiguous. V dropped 0 bases and J dropped 13 bases, with 18 bases sitting between them. The CDR3 totals 13 residues. The germline V gene has CDR1 DFQATT and CDR2 SNEGSKA (reference sequence). This CDR3 reads CSARDLVRYVVFF. CDR3 sequence (DNA): TGCAGTGCTAGAGATCTGGTACGTTACGTAGTTTTCTTT.

The chain is built from TRBV10-3 and TRBJ2-1; D gene uncertain. Trimming pared 5 bases from V and 4 bases from J, leaving 9 bases between. Germline V gives CDR1 ENHRY, CDR2 SYGVKD. There are 13 residues in the CDR3. CDR3 residues: CAISPTAYNEQFF. The CDR3 coding sequence is TGTGCCATCAGTCCGACGGCGTACAATGAGCAGTTCTTC.

This clonotype was recorded once. The V call is TRBV20-1, the J call TRBJ2-3, with TRBD2 matching over 7 bases. The CDR3 extends over 14 amino acids. Unmatched junction bases numbered 7, after V lost 4 bases and J lost 3 bases. Germline V gene data show CDR1 as DFQATT and CDR2 as SNEGSKA (reference sequence). CDR3 in DNA: TGCAGTGCTATAGTAGCGGGTCTTACAGATACGCAGTATTTT. Translation: CSAIVAGLTDTQYF.

The V and J genes are TRBV2 and TRBJ2-6; 8 bases line up with TRBD1. Germline lookup yields CDR1 SNHLY and CDR2 FYNNEI. The V gene end was trimmed by 7 bases and the J gene end by 2 bases; junction bases not matched to a gene: 4. CDR3 length equals 15 residues. CDR3 sequence reads: CASKGQGPGANVLTF. CDR3 nucleotide sequence: TGTGCCAGCAAAGGACAGGGCCCTGGGGCCAACGTCCTGACTTTC.

The V and J genes are TRBV20-1 and TRBJ2-5; 10 bases align to TRBD2. The germline CDR1 and CDR2 sequences are DFQATT and SNEGSKA (reference sequence). Losses at the gene ends were 0 bases for V and 5 bases for J; bases not matched to a gene: 12. CDR3 length: 17 residues. The CDR3 here is CSARDNQASGRGETQYF. The CDR3 nucleotides are TGCAGTGCTAGAGATAATCAGGCTAGCGGGAGAGGCGAGACCCAGTACTTC.

The V and J genes are TRBV7-2 and TRBJ2-1, with 8 bases identical to TRBD2. CDR3 length: 16 amino acids. With 2 bases clipped from V and 8 bases from J, the junction kept 11 bases outside the gene matches. Germline V lookup: CDR1 SGHTA, CDR2 FQGNSA. This CDR3 is CASSLFGRAGWDEQFF. The CDR3 DNA reads TGTGCCAGCAGCTTATTCGGGAGGGCCGGCTGGGATGAGCAGTTCTTC.

This clonotype was found a few times. The chain recombines TRBV10-3 with TRBJ2-3; D is ambiguous. V lost 8 bases to trimming and J lost 2 bases, with 11 bases between them. Germline assignment: CDR1 ENHRY and CDR2 SYGVKD. The CDR3 is 13 residues long. CDR3 DNA: TGTGCCATCTGGGTAGGCCCCACAGATACGCAGTATTTT. This gives the protein CAIWVGPTDTQYF.

This clonotype occurred a few times. The chain employs TRBV29-1 and TRBJ1-1; a possible D gene is TRBD1 (6 bases). CDR1 and CDR2 from the germline V gene are SQVTM and ANQGSEA. The CDR3 consists of 11 residues. Trimming stripped 7 bases from V and 8 bases from J, with 14 bases between. The CDR3 reads CSGGLDREAFF. Written as DNA, the CDR3 is TGCAGCGGGGGACTCGACAGGGAAGCTTTCTTT.

The chain couples TRBV12-3 or TRBV12-4 to TRBJ2-1; D is possibly TRBD2 (7 bases). The CDR3 is made up of 14 amino acids. The V gene lost 8 bases and the J gene lost 5 bases, with 16 bases spanning the gap. The CDR3 loop reads CASRKGEGNNEQFF. CDR3 bases: TGTGCCAGCCGTAAGGGGGAGGGGAACAATGAGCAGTTCTTC.

This clonotype was found a few times. This rearrangement joins TRBV7-9 to TRBJ1-4; D is possibly TRBD1 (6 bases). Germline V gene sequence: CDR1 SEHNR, CDR2 FQNEAQ (reference sequence). The CDR3 contains 13 residues. The V and J ends lost 3 bases and 11 bases respectively, with 13 bases between them. This chain's CDR3 is CASSFSAGDKLFF. The CDR3 DNA is TGTGCCAGCAGCTTCAGCGCAGGGGACAAACTGTTTTTT.

This clonotype was seen only a few times. This rearrangement joins TRBV12-3 or TRBV12-4 to TRBJ1-2, with 11 bases that match TRBD1. The ends lost 3 bases at V and 6 bases at J; junction bases unmatched: 0. This CDR3 contains 13 residues. The CDR3 nucleotides are TGTGCCAGCAGTTTGGACAGGGGGCATGGCTACACCTTC. Protein sequence: CASSLDRGHGYTF.